Following are 30 T cell receptor beta chains from one sample sequenced in a study of control samples from healthy donors and cancer patients. Data came from immunoSEQ multiplex PCR; TCRdb stores just in-frame clones and leaves some out. This sample's table has fewer than 200,000 clones. The sequencing input was blood. The receptors stem from a woman between 25 and 40 years old in good health.

The chain carries TRBV10-3 and TRBJ1-1; 7 nucleotides align to TRBD1. Unmatched junction bases numbered 12, after V lost 6 bases and J lost 8 bases. The length of the CDR3 is 14 residues. Germline CDR1 and CDR2: ENHRY and SYGVKD. The CDR3 is CAISRDRESTEAFF. The DNA for the CDR3 is TGTGCCATCAGCCGGGACAGAGAGTCCACCGAAGCTTTCTTT.

The rearrangement joins TRBV11-2 to TRBJ2-7; a possible D gene is TRBD2 (5 bases). Germline V gene data show CDR1 as SGHAT and CDR2 as FQNNGV. This CDR3 comprises 14 residues. The V end was cut by 5 bases, the J end by 0 bases, with 11 bases between. Written as DNA, the CDR3 is TGTGCCAGCAGCACGTCCGGGGTCTCCTACGAGCAGTACTTC. This translates into CASSTSGVSYEQYF. Variable domain in full (rest from reference TRBV11-2 and TRBJ2-7): EAGVAQSPRYKIIEKRQSVAFWCNPISGHATLYWYQQILGQGPKLLIQFQNNGVVDDSQLPKDRFSAERLKGVDSTLKIQPAKLEDSAVYLCASSTSGVSYEQYFGPGTRLTVT.

The chain combines TRBV7-2 with TRBJ2-3; D is perhaps TRBD1 (5 bases). The CDR3 runs to 13 residues. Germline assignment: CDR1 SGHTA and CDR2 FQGNSA. V was pared by 5 bases and J by 4 bases, with 10 bases between. CDR3 DNA sequence: TGTGCCAGCAGCGAAAGGGGCCCAGATACGCAGTATTTT. This translates into CASSERGPDTQYF.

The rearrangement joins TRBV15 to TRBJ1-5; 10 bases are a match to TRBD1. Germline CDR1 reads LNHNV; CDR2 reads YYDKDF (reference sequence). The CDR3 loop spans 19 amino acids. J was trimmed by 1 base and V by 3 bases; bases with no gene match: 12. The CDR3 reads CATSRSGTGVMLSNQPQHF. DNA for the CDR3: TGTGCCACCAGCAGGTCCGGGACAGGGGTGATGTTGAGCAATCAGCCCCAGCATTTT. The variable domain in full, completed from reference TRBV15 and TRBJ1-5, reads DAMVIQNPRYQVTQFGKPVTLSCSQTLNHNVMYWYQQKSSQAPKLLFHYYDKDFNNEADTPDNFQSRRPNTSFCFLDIRSPGLGDTAMYLCATSRSGTGVMLSNQPQHFGDGTRLSIL.

V usage is TRBV5-1 and J usage is TRBJ2-5; D remains unclear. From germline, CDR1 is SGHRS and CDR2 YFSETQ. The CDR3 contains 13 residues. V lost 3 bases and J 5 bases, leaving 11 bases between the germline ends. CDR3 in DNA: TGCGCCAGCAGCTCACCTAGTGCCGAGACCCAGTACTTC. Its protein is CASSSPSAETQYF.

The rearrangement joins TRBV2 to TRBJ1-2, with D unclear. Germline values: CDR1 SNHLY, CDR2 FYNNEI. The CDR3 covers 13 residues. V dropped 10 bases and J dropped 1 base, with 13 bases sitting between them. This CDR3 is CATRPAFNYGYTF. The CDR3, as DNA: TGTGCCACACGACCCGCCTTTAACTATGGCTACACCTTC.

The gene calls are TRBV27 and TRBJ1-2; D perhaps matches TRBD1 (6 bases). The V gene's germline CDR1 is MNHEY and CDR2 SMNVEV (reference sequence). V shed 6 bases and J shed 2 bases, with 16 bases lying between them. The CDR3 is 15 amino acids. The CDR3 region is CASSDFGQGNYGYTF. CDR3 nucleotide sequence: TGTGCCAGCAGCGACTTCGGGCAGGGGAACTATGGCTACACCTTC.

J is TRBJ1-3 and V is TRBV27; D not certain. V was trimmed by 8 bases and J by 1 base, leaving 12 bases between them. The germline V gene has CDR1 MNHEY and CDR2 SMNVEV (reference sequence). CDR3 length: 14 amino acids. This CDR3 reads CASQEHASGNTIYF. As DNA, the CDR3 is TGTGCCAGCCAGGAACACGCTTCTGGAAACACCATATATTTT.

The V gene is TRBV27, the J gene TRBJ2-1; 15 nucleotides agree with TRBD2. This CDR3 is built from 21 residues. V shed 7 bases and J 0 bases; nucleotides not matched to a gene: 16. Germline V gene sequence: CDR1 MNHEY, CDR2 SMNVEV (reference sequence). Here the CDR3 DNA reads TGTGCCAGCATTTCACCGGGACTAGCGGGGGGCCTCTGGAGCTCCTACAATGAGCAGTTCTTC. Translation gives CASISPGLAGGLWSSYNEQFF.

The V and J genes are TRBV5-4 and TRBJ1-4; no reliable D call. Germline CDR1 and CDR2: SGHNT and YYREEE (reference sequence). V was pared by 4 bases and J by 5 bases, with 9 bases between. The length of the CDR3 is 13 residues. The CDR3 nucleotides read TGTGCCAGCAGCGTGTGGGGAAATGAAAAACTGTTTTTT. This encodes CASSVWGNEKLFF. Full variable domain (outside the CDR3, taken from reference TRBV5-4 and TRBJ1-4): ETGVTQSPTHLIKTRGQQVTLRCSSQSGHNTVSWYQQALGQGPQFIFQYYREEENGRGNFPPRFSGLQFPNYSSELNVNALELDDSALYLCASSVWGNEKLFFGSGTQLSVL.

The CDR3 region is CASSPPEGASLSYNSPLHF. The CDR3 nucleotides are TGTGCCAGCTCACCACCAGAAGGGGCGTCCCTCTCCTATAATTCACCCCTCCACTTT. The chain uses TRBV18 and TRBJ1-6; possibly TRBD1 for D (5 bases). The germline gives CDR1 KGHSH, CDR2 LQKENI. Trimming shortened V by 0 bases and J by 0 bases, and 15 bases separated the two germline ends. The CDR3 runs to 19 residues.

V usage is TRBV4-1 and J usage is TRBJ1-2; D call uncertain. Germline lookup yields CDR1 MGHRA and CDR2 YSYEKL. The CDR3 is made up of 14 amino acids. Trimming removed 2 bases at V and 0 bases at J, with 7 bases between. DNA for the CDR3: TGCGCCAGCAGCCAACAGGCCCCTAACTATGGCTACACCTTC. Amino acid sequence: CASSQQAPNYGYTF.

V usage is TRBV10-3 and J usage is TRBJ1-2; 7 bases match TRBD1. Trimming removed 4 bases from V and 2 bases from J; junction bases left unmatched: 16. Germline V gene data show CDR1 as ENHRY and CDR2 as SYGVKD. CDR3 size: 18 residues. The CDR3 here is CAISGGMMTGSRNYGYTF. CDR3 nucleotides: TGTGCCATCAGTGGGGGGATGATGACAGGGAGTCGAAACTATGGCTACACCTTC.

The chain joins TRBV18 to TRBJ1-2; D gene ambiguous. The germline gives CDR1 KGHSH, CDR2 LQKENI. The CDR3 is 14 residues long. With 3 bases removed from V and 0 bases from J, the gap between germline ends came to 8 bases. In DNA form, the CDR3 reads TGTGCCAGCTCACCCCGGGGTACTAACTATGGCTACACCTTC. Protein product: CASSPRGTNYGYTF. Looking up the rest from reference TRBV18 and TRBJ1-2 gives the full variable domain: NAGVMQNPRHLVRRRGQEARLRCSPMKGHSHVYWYRQLPEEGLKFMVYLQKENIIDESGMPKERFSAEFPKEGPSILRIQQVVRGDSAAYFCASSPRGTNYGYTFGSGTRLTVV.

The chain's CDR3 is CASSTSSSGLGAGKLFF. CDR3 sequence (DNA): TGTGCCAGCTCAACGAGCTCCTCCGGACTTGGGGCGGGGAAACTGTTTTTT. The V and J genes are TRBV18 and TRBJ1-4; D possibly corresponds to TRBD1 (5 bases). The CDR3 length is 17 residues. The germline V gene encodes CDR1 KGHSH and CDR2 LQKENI. V shed 5 bases and J shed 11 bases, with 27 bases lying between them.

As for this clone: Compared with germline, one end of the junction differs, possibly owing to a read error. The gene calls are TRBV20-1 and TRBJ1-2; the D gene is possibly TRBD1 (5 bases). Germline CDR1 and CDR2: DFQATT and SNEGSKA (reference sequence). The CDR3 runs to 11 residues. The CDR3 DNA is TGCAGTGCGAACCGGGGACTTCGAGTGTCCTTC. Amino acids: CSANRGLRVSF.

J is TRBJ1-6 and V is TRBV10-3, with D uncertain. The CDR3 loop spans 13 amino acids. The V gene's germline CDR1 is ENHRY and CDR2 SYGVKD. Trimming cost V 6 bases and J 9 bases, with 12 bases left between them. Written as DNA, the CDR3 is TGTGCCATCAGATCATGGGAGGCTTCACCCCTCCACTTT. Translating it yields CAIRSWEASPLHF.

The rearrangement uses TRBV13 and TRBJ1-1; D is perhaps TRBD1 (6 bases). Trimming pared 1 base from V and 7 bases from J, leaving 13 bases between. Germline values: CDR1 PRHDT, CDR2 FYEKMQ (reference sequence). The CDR3 consists of 14 residues. The DNA for the CDR3 is TGTGCCAGCAGCTTAGAGGACAGAAAAGATGAAGCTTTCTTT. This gives the protein CASSLEDRKDEAFF.

This chain joins TRBV7-9 and TRBJ2-1; D uncertain. Trimming stripped 2 bases from V and 3 bases from J, with 8 bases between. Looked up from germline, CDR1 is SEHNR and CDR2 is FQNEAQ (reference sequence). The CDR3 covers 14 residues. CDR3 coding DNA: TGTGCCAGCAGCTTACAAGACGGCTACAATGAGCAGTTCTTC. It codes for CASSLQDGYNEQFF.

The CDR3 is CASSQESGFATNEKLFF. CDR3 nucleotide sequence: TGCGCCAGCAGCCAAGAGTCAGGCTTTGCAACTAATGAAAAACTGTTTTTT. The V call is TRBV4-1, the J call TRBJ1-4; D remains unclear. Trimming removed 0 bases at V and 0 bases at J, with 11 bases between. Germline V gene sequence: CDR1 MGHRA, CDR2 YSYEKL. The CDR3 extends over 17 amino acids.

The chain joins TRBV29-1 to TRBJ1-1; 8 nucleotides agree with TRBD1. This CDR3 comprises 16 residues. Germline V gene data show CDR1 as SQVTM and CDR2 as ANQGSEA. The junction had 13 bases not matched to a gene; V was cut back by 3 bases and J by 4 bases. The CDR3 DNA is TGCAGCGTTGAGGGGCGACAGGGGCCGATCCCCACTGAAGCTTTCTTT. This translates into CSVEGRQGPIPTEAFF.

This chain links TRBV6-5 with TRBJ1-6; the D is unclear. The CDR3 consists of 13 residues. V was trimmed by 0 bases and J by 13 bases, leaving 10 bases between them. CDR1 and CDR2 from the germline V gene are MNHEY and SVGAGI. This CDR3 reads CASSYSRRFPLHF. The CDR3 DNA sequence: TGTGCCAGCAGTTACTCGAGAAGGTTCCCCCTCCACTTT.

The chain is built from TRBV5-6 and TRBJ1-5, with a possible D match to TRBD1 (5 bases). V was clipped by 7 bases and J by 1 base, with 15 bases between them. The germline V gene encodes CDR1 SGHDT and CDR2 YYEEEE. The CDR3 covers 15 residues. Written as DNA, the CDR3 is TGTGCCAGCCGAAGGGGTCCTAGCAGCAATCAGCCCCAGCATTTT. It yields the protein CASRRGPSSNQPQHF.

This rearrangement joins TRBV2 to TRBJ2-5, with 7 bases that match TRBD2. The CDR3 is 16 residues long. Trimming took 2 bases from V and 2 from J; bases not matched to a gene: 8. Germline V gene sequence: CDR1 SNHLY, CDR2 FYNNEI. The CDR3 loop is CASSELPLAVQETQYF. DNA for the CDR3: TGTGCCAGCAGTGAATTGCCTCTAGCGGTACAAGAGACCCAGTACTTC.

The rearrangement uses TRBV2 and TRBJ1-2, with D hard to call. The V gene lost 6 bases and the J gene lost 4 bases, with 12 bases spanning the gap. This CDR3 is built from 13 residues. Germline V lookup: CDR1 SNHLY, CDR2 FYNNEI. The CDR3 nucleotides are TGTGCCAGCAGGGAGACGGACTCCTATGGCTACACCTTC. As protein: CASRETDSYGYTF.

V and J are TRBV6-1 and TRBJ1-1, with 10 bases aligning to TRBD1. The CDR3 covers 18 residues. Germline CDR1 and CDR2: MNHNS and SASEGT. The V and J ends lost 4 bases and 4 bases, in that order; junction bases with no gene match: 15. The CDR3 loop reads CASSGTLRGTGAFTEAFF. The CDR3 nucleotides are TGTGCCAGCAGTGGCACCTTGAGGGGGACAGGGGCTTTCACTGAAGCTTTCTTT.

The chain combines TRBV6-5 with TRBJ2-2, with D perhaps TRBD1 (6 bases). In germline, CDR1 is MNHEY, CDR2 SVGAGI. The CDR3 loop spans 14 amino acids. V lost 4 bases and J 4 bases, leaving 10 bases between the germline ends. The CDR3 protein is CASSLGTFTGELFF. CDR3 DNA: TGTGCCAGCAGTTTGGGGACATTCACCGGGGAGCTGTTTTTT.

The chain is built from TRBV4-3 and TRBJ1-2; D call uncertain. V was pared by 1 base and J by 4 bases, with 16 bases between. CDR3 size: 16 residues. Germline V gene data show CDR1 as LGHNA and CDR2 as YSLEER. The CDR3 DNA is TGCGCCAGCAGCCAAGCTCTAAGTGGTGGCTTCTATGGCTACACCTTC. Encoded protein: CASSQALSGGFYGYTF.

The chain employs TRBV7-9 and TRBJ2-5; maybe TRBD2 (5 bases). V was clipped by 3 bases and J by 0 bases, with 8 bases between them. The CDR3 contains 14 residues. From germline, CDR1 is SEHNR and CDR2 FQNEAQ (reference sequence). The DNA for the CDR3 is TGTGCCAGCAGCTTTACTAGAAACCAAGAGACCCAGTACTTC. This encodes CASSFTRNQETQYF.

The chain has TRBV7-3 and TRBJ2-1; TRBD1 aligns across 10 bases. Trimming took 5 bases from V and 7 from J; bases not matched to a gene: 8. Germline lookup yields CDR1 SGHTA and CDR2 FQGTGA. The CDR3 spans 15 residues. The CDR3 DNA sequence: TGTGCCAGCAGCACCCCCGGGACAGGGGCAAATGAGCAGTTCTTC. Translating gives CASSTPGTGANEQFF.